This TCR beta chain came from a study of blood T cell repertoires in COVID-19. Clones were read by immunoSEQ multiplex PCR, and TCRdb kept only the in-frame ones, dropping some. This sample has some 250,000 clones, with roughly 89% found just once. V lost 1 base and J 4 bases, leaving 12 bases between the germline ends. This CDR3 region has 15 residues. The V gene's germline CDR1 is KGHSH and CDR2 LQKENI. In assigning cohorts, the study relied on participant-reported clinical history. The sample was PBMCs or T cells enriched from blood (not recorded which). This TCR derives from a young woman with acute COVID-19. This chain connects TRBV18 to TRBJ2-3, with no clear D. CDR3 bases: TGTGCCAGCTCACCACGATTGGTAGCCGCAGATACGCAGTATTTT. Its translation is CASSPRLVAADTQYF. The variable domain in full, with the rest retrieved from reference TRBV18 and TRBJ2-3, is NAGVMQNPRHLVRRRGQEARLRCSPMKGHSHVYWYRQLPEEGLKFMVYLQKENIIDESGMPKERFSAEFPKEGPSILRIQQVVRGDSAAYFCASSPRLVAADTQYFGPGTRLTVL.